This T cell receptor beta chain was captured by sequencing in a study of response to subunit inactivated influenza vaccine. Germline V CDR1 and CDR2: GTSNPN, SVGIG (reference sequence). Losses at the gene ends were 5 bases for V and 5 bases for J; bases not matched to a gene: 12. CDR3 length: 15 amino acids. A note on this clonotype: Its antigen is not identified.

TCRdb independently ran MiXCR on the RT-PCR reads; one entry per CDR3 protein. The sample carries hundreds of thousands of distinct CDR3 sequences, 10% to 15% recorded once. Overall study results and limits: Authors proposed each seasonal influenza vaccination draws in few new T cells.

The chain carries TRBV30 and TRBJ2-5; 9 bases line up with TRBD1. This clonotype originated in a man aged 50-60 years who received an inactivated influenza vaccine. This specimen consisted of PBMCs from blood, obtained on the day of vaccination. The CDR3 DNA sequence: TGTGCCTGGGACCTAGGGGGACAGGGTTGGGAGACCCAGTACTTC. It is translated as CAWDLGGQGWETQYF.